The entry that follows covers one T cell receptor (beta chain) sequence. Antigen: not known. The sample originates from a study of CD4 T cells in relation to SARS-CoV-2 and coronaviruses. Overall study: Convalescent donors were aged about 20 to 80, with median around 37 years.

This CDR3 is 16 amino acids long. V shed 6 bases, J shed 4 bases, and the junction held 13 bases outside the gene matches. Germline CDR1 and CDR2: SGHAT and FQNNGV. This table comes from immunoSEQ multiplex PCR, and its TCRdb copy is limited to in-frame clones, with some not included. The sample lists 35,000 or so clones, 75% to 85% occurring once. The rearrangement links TRBV11-2 to TRBJ2-5; 8 bases line up with TRBD2. This TCR was recovered from an adult with COVID-19. What was sequenced was memory CD4+ T cells from PBMCs, cultured in vitro. DNA for the CDR3: TGTGCCAGCAGGCCCGCGTCCGGGACTAGGGGAGAGACCCAGTACTTC. Protein product: CASRPASGTRGETQYF.